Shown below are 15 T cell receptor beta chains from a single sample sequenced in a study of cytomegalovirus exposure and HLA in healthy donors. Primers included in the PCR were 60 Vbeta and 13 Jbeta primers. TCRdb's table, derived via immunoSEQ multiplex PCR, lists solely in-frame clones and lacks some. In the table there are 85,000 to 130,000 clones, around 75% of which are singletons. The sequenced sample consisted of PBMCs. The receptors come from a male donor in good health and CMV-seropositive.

CDR3: CASSPRGTQETQYF. The CDR3 coding sequence is TGTGCCAGCAGCCCTAGGGGAACCCAAGAGACCCAGTACTTC. The J gene is TRBJ2-5, the V gene TRBV7-2; possibly TRBD1 for D (5 bases). The V gene's germline CDR1 is SGHTA and CDR2 FQGNSA. Trimming left V 5 bases short and J 1 base short, with 11 bases between. The CDR3 totals 14 residues.

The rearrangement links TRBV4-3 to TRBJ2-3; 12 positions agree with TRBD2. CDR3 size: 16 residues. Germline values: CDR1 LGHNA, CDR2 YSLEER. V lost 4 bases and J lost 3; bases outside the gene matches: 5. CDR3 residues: CASSPSSGGATDTQYF. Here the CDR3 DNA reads TGCGCCAGCAGCCCCTCTAGCGGGGGGGCAACAGATACGCAGTATTTT.

The CDR3 region has the DNA TGTGCCAGCAGCTTAGAGCGGGGGGAAAACACTGAAGCTTTCTTT. It is translated as CASSLERGENTEAFF. The chain recombines TRBV7-6 with TRBJ1-1; a possible D gene is TRBD1 (5 bases). Trimming took off 1 base at V and 2 bases at J, with 11 bases between the two ends. The CDR3 has 15 amino acids. CDR1 is SGHVS, CDR2 FNYEAQ, per germline.

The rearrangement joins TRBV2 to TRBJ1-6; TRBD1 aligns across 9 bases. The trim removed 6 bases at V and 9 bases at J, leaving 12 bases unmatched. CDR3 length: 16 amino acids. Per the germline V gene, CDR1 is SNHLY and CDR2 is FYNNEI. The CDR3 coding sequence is TGTGCCAGCAGGGAACAGGGGGCGGTCAGGGGTTCACCCCTCCACTTT. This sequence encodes CASREQGAVRGSPLHF.

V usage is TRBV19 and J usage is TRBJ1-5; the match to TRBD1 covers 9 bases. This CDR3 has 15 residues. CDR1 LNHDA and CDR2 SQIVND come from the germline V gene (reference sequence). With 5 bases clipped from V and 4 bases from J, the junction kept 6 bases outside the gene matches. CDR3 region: CASSPLQGANQPQHF. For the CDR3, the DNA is TGTGCCAGTAGTCCCCTACAGGGGGCAAATCAGCCCCAGCATTTT.

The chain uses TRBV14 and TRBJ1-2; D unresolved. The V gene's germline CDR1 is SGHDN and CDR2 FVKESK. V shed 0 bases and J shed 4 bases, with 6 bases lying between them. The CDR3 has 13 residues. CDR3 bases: TGTGCCAGCAGCCAAGAGAACACCTATGGCTACACCTTC. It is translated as CASSQENTYGYTF.

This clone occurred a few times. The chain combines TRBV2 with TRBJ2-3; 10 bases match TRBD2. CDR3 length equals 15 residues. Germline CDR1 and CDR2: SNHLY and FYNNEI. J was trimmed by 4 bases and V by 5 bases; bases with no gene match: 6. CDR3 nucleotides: TGTGCCAGCAGTCCAGAGCGGGGGGGCGCAGATACGCAGTATTTT. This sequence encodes CASSPERGGADTQYF.

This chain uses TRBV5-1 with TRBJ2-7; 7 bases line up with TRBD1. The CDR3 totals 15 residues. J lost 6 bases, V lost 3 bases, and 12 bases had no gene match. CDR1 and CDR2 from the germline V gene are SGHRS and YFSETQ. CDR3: CASSWLDRVGTEQYF. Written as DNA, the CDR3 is TGCGCCAGCAGCTGGCTCGACAGGGTGGGCACCGAGCAGTACTTC.

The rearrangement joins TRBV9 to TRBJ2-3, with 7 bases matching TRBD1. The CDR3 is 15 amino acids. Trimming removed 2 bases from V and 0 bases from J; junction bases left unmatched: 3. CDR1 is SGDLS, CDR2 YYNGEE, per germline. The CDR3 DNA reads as TGTGCCAGCAGCGTGGGACAGAAGAGCACAGATACGCAGTATTTT. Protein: CASSVGQKSTDTQYF.

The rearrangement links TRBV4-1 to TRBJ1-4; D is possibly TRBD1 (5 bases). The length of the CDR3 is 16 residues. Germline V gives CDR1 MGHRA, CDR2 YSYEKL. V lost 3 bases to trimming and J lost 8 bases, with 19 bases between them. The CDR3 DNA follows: TGCGCCAGCAGCCAGAATGACAGACCAGAACCCGAAAAACTGTTTTTT. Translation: CASSQNDRPEPEKLFF.

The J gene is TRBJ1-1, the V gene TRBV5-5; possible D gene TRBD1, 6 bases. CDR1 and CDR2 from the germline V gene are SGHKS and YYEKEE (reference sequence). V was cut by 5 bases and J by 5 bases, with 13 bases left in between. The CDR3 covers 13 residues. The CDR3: CASRLTTGTEAFF. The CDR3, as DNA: TGTGCCAGCAGATTAACTACAGGGACTGAAGCTTTCTTT.

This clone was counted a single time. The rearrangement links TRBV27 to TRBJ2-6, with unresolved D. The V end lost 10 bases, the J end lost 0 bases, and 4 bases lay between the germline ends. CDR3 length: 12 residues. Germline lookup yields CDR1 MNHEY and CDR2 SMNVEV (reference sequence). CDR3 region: CATLSGANVLTF. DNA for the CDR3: TGTGCCACCCTCTCTGGGGCCAACGTCCTGACTTTC.

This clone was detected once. The CDR3 protein is CASSTSRTGNSGANVLTF. As DNA, the CDR3 is TGTGCCAGCAGCACTTCGAGGACGGGAAACTCTGGGGCCAACGTCCTGACTTTC. The chain joins TRBV5-6 to TRBJ2-6; a weak D match, TRBD2 (5 bases). Germline V CDR1 and CDR2: SGHDT, YYEEEE. This CDR3 is built from 18 residues. V was trimmed by 4 bases and J by 0 bases, leaving 17 bases between them.

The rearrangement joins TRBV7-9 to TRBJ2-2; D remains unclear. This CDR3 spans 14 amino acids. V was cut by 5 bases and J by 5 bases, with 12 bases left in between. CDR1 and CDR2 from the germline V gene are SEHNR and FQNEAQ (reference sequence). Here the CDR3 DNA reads TGTGCCAGCAGCCGAGGAGCTGGGACCGGGGAGCTGTTTTTT. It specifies CASSRGAGTGELFF.

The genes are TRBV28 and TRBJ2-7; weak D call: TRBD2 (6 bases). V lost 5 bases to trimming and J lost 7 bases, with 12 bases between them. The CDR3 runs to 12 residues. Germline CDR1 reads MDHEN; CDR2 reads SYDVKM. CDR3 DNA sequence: TGTGCCAGCAGTCCGGCGGGGCGGGAGCAGTACTTC. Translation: CASSPAGREQYF.